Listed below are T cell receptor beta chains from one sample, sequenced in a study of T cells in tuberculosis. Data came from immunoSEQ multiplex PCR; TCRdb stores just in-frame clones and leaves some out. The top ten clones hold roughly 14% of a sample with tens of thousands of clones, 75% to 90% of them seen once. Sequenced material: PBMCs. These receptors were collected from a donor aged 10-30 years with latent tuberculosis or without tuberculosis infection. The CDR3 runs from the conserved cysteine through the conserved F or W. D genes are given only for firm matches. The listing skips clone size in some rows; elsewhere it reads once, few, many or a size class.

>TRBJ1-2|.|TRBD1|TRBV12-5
TGTGCTAGTGGTTCGTCGCCTGGGACAGGCTATGGCTACACCTTC
CASGSSPGTGYGYTF
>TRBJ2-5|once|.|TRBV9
TGTGCCAGCAGCCCCCGCGGGGAGACCCAGTACTTC
CASSPRGETQYF
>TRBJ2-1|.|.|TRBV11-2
TGTGCCAGCAGCTTAGGCGGGGGCCTCCGACCCTCCTACAATGAGCAGTTCTTC
CASSLGGGLRPSYNEQFF
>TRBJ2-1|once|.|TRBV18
TGTGCCAGCTCACCGACAGGCCTAAATACCTACAATGAGCAGTTCTTC
CASSPTGLNTYNEQFF
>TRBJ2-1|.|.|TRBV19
TGTGCCAGTAGTATTGGGGGGTACAATGAGCAGTTCTTC
CASSIGGYNEQFF
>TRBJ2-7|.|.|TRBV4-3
TGCGCCAGCAGCCCCGGCCTAGGCTACGAGCAGTACTTC
CASSPGLGYEQYF
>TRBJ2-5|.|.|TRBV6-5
TGTGCCAGCAGTCGGGACTGGAGAGAGAAGACCCAGTACTTC
CASSRDWREKTQYF
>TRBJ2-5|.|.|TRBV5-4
TGTGCCAGTAGCTTGAAGCCCAGGGGGGTAAAAGAGACCCAGTACTTC
CASSLKPRGVKETQYF
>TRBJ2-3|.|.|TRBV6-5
TGTGCCAGCACCCTTACAGGCACAGATACGCAGTATTTT
CASTLTGTDTQYF
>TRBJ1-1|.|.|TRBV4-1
TGCGCCAGCAGCCAAGGAGAACAGGTAGGGCACACTGAAGCTTTCTTT
CASSQGEQVGHTEAFF